Listed below are T cell receptor beta chains from one sample, sequenced in a study of CD8+ T cells in alopecia areata. Sequenced by immunoSEQ multiplex PCR; TCRdb stores in-frame clones only, minus some. This table holds about 130,000 clones, approximately 49% found once. This sample comprised CD8+ T cells sorted from blood, obtained at week 0. The receptors stem from a human donor with alopecia areata. Each CDR3 is given with its conserved first and last residue. Fields, in order: CDR3 DNA, CDR3 protein, J gene, clone size, V gene, D gene. D genes are given only for firm matches. Some rows mark clone size as missing; the rest say once, few, many or name a class of expanded clone.

CDR3nt: TGCAGCGTTGATACCGGCCACGAGCAGTACTTC
CDR3aa: CSVDTGHEQYF
j_gene: TRBJ2-7
abundance: .
v_gene: TRBV29-1
d_gene: .

CDR3nt: TGTGCCAGCAGCCAAGAAGCGCCGGGGGCGGAGACAGATACGCAGTATTTT
CDR3aa: CASSQEAPGAETDTQYF
j_gene: TRBJ2-3
abundance: .
v_gene: TRBV4-2
d_gene: .

CDR3nt: TGTGCCAGCAGCTTAGTCGTGGGCGGAGGGAAGTTCTTC
CDR3aa: CASSLVVGGGKFF
j_gene: TRBJ2-1
abundance: .
v_gene: TRBV11-2
d_gene: .

CDR3nt: TGCGCCAGCAGCTTGGCCGGAGGGGAAGAGCCGACTGAAGCTTTCTTT
CDR3aa: CASSLAGGEEPTEAFF
j_gene: TRBJ1-1
abundance: .
v_gene: TRBV5-1
d_gene: .

CDR3nt: TGCAGCGCCGATGGGACAGGATATGGCTACACCTTC
CDR3aa: CSADGTGYGYTF
j_gene: TRBJ1-2
abundance: few
v_gene: TRBV29-1
d_gene: TRBD1

CDR3nt: TGCGCCAGCAGCCAAGCTCTAAACTCCCCCTACAATGAGCAGTTCTTC
CDR3aa: CASSQALNSPYNEQFF
j_gene: TRBJ2-1
abundance: few
v_gene: TRBV4-1
d_gene: .

CDR3nt: TGTGCCAGCAGCTTGTATCAGGGGCCTAGCTATGGCTACACCTTC
CDR3aa: CASSLYQGPSYGYTF
j_gene: TRBJ1-2
abundance: .
v_gene: TRBV5-6
d_gene: .

CDR3nt: TGCGCCAGCAGCTTGGAGGGGACATTGAGCGAAAAACTGTTTTTT
CDR3aa: CASSLEGTLSEKLFF
j_gene: TRBJ1-4
abundance: .
v_gene: TRBV5-1
d_gene: .

CDR3nt: TGTGCCAGCAGTTTTCGAGCAGGGGGTAACTATGGCTACACCTTC
CDR3aa: CASSFRAGGNYGYTF
j_gene: TRBJ1-2
abundance: .
v_gene: TRBV27
d_gene: TRBD1

CDR3nt: TGCGCCAGCAGCGTCAACAGGGGAGGACTAAACTATGGCTACACCTTC
CDR3aa: CASSVNRGGLNYGYTF
j_gene: TRBJ1-2
abundance: .
v_gene: TRBV5-1
d_gene: TRBD1

CDR3nt: TGTGCCTGGAGTGTCGGGGTAGCCTATGGCTACACCTTC
CDR3aa: CAWSVGVAYGYTF
j_gene: TRBJ1-2
abundance: .
v_gene: TRBV30
d_gene: .

CDR3nt: TGTGCCAGCAGCTTGGAGGGGTGGAACACTGAAGCTTTCTTT
CDR3aa: CASSLEGWNTEAFF
j_gene: TRBJ1-1
abundance: .
v_gene: TRBV5-6
d_gene: .

CDR3nt: TGCGCCAGCAGCATAGGATGGGGATACGAGCAGTACTTC
CDR3aa: CASSIGWGYEQYF
j_gene: TRBJ2-7
abundance: few
v_gene: TRBV5-1
d_gene: .

CDR3nt: TGCAGCATAATTCCCTTCCAGGGAGGGAGCACTGAAGCTTTCTTT
CDR3aa: CSIIPFQGGSTEAFF
j_gene: TRBJ1-1
abundance: .
v_gene: TRBV29-1
d_gene: .

CDR3nt: TGTGCCAGCAGTTACCACCGGGACAAGTTCTACGAGCAGTACTTC
CDR3aa: CASSYHRDKFYEQYF
j_gene: TRBJ2-7
abundance: .
v_gene: TRBV25-1
d_gene: .

CDR3nt: TGTGCCAGCAGTGCCGGGACTAGCGGCGACACCGGGGAGCTGTTTTTT
CDR3aa: CASSAGTSGDTGELFF
j_gene: TRBJ2-2
abundance: few
v_gene: TRBV13
d_gene: TRBD2